Listed here are 9 T cell receptor beta chains from one sample, sequenced in a study of CXCR3-negative and CXCR3-positive naive CD8 T cells. Study conclusions and caveats: Naive cells with CXCR3 showed TRB CDR3s that were more hydrophobic than those in CXCR3-negative naive cells.

The antigens of these receptors remain unknown. 5' RACE with UMI labels generated the TRB cDNA libraries. With the 5' RACE reads reprocessed, TCRdb shows one record per CDR3 protein and no DNA. The sample totals about 89,000 distinct CDR3 sequences; its top ten clones hold 0.53%. Sequencing was performed on naive CXCR3+ CD8+ T cells from blood. The subset is: CD45RO-CCR7+CD27+CD95- naive CD8+ T cells expressing CXCR3 (TNR3+). These receptor sequences come from a human donor in good health. Some clones in this sample may be carry-over from other donors' samples.

Here the CDR3 reads CASRRFSGANVLTF. The rearrangement uses TRBV28 and TRBJ2-6. There are 14 residues in the CDR3. Germline loops: CDR1 MDHEN, CDR2 SYDVKM.

The chain joins TRBV7-8 to TRBJ2-3. Germline assignment: CDR1 SGHVS and CDR2 FQNEAQ. The CDR3 length is 16 residues. The CDR3 spells CASSLGLAASTDTQYF.

V usage is TRBV12-3 or TRBV12-4 and J usage is TRBJ2-3; TCRdb indicates TRBD2, and absent DNA this call remains unverified. The CDR3 has 15 amino acids. This CDR3 is CASSPTSGPGDTQYF.

This chain connects TRBV23-1 to TRBJ2-1; absent DNA, TCRdb's TRBD1 call cannot be checked. TRBV23-1 is given ORF status, its function remaining uncertain. CDR3 length equals 17 residues. CDR3 region: CASRKKTRDRGSNEQFF.

The V gene is TRBV6-2 or TRBV6-3, the J gene TRBJ2-1. The CDR3 covers 11 residues. Germline V lookup: CDR1 MNHEY, CDR2 SVGEGT. Here the CDR3 reads CASSPSSEQFF.

The rearrangement joins TRBV7-8 to TRBJ2-7; there is no DNA to check the TCRdb D call of TRBD2. The CDR3 totals 15 residues. Germline CDR1 reads SGHVS; CDR2 reads FQNEAQ. The CDR3 sequence is CASSSPDASPHEQYF.

The chain employs TRBV7-9 and TRBJ2-5; TCRdb's assignment of TRBD2 cannot be checked, as there is no DNA. From germline, CDR1 is SEHNR and CDR2 FQNEAQ (reference sequence). The length of the CDR3 is 14 residues. This CDR3 is CASSLGKRQETQYF.

The rearrangement joins TRBV20-1 to TRBJ2-1. Germline loops: CDR1 DFQATT, CDR2 SNEGSKA (reference sequence). This CDR3 is built from 12 residues. The CDR3 loop is CSASEYCNEQFF.

The rearrangement uses TRBV29-1 and TRBJ2-7; as DNA is missing, the TRBD1 call by TCRdb cannot be tested. The CDR3 runs to 15 residues. Germline lookup yields CDR1 SQVTM and CDR2 ANQGSEA. The CDR3 sequence is CSVEDGTGETYEQYF.